The subject of this entry is one TCR beta chain. Its antigen is still unknown. Germline V gives CDR1 LGHNA, CDR2 YNFKEQ. The length of the CDR3 is 15 residues. V gave up 3 bases and J gave up 0 bases, with 9 bases separating them. The data were obtained in a study of T cell responses to AZD1222 COVID-19 vaccine. Findings and limits, study-wide: Reportedly, nearly half of unique spike TCRs recognized epitopes outside B.1.351/B.1.1.7 mutations. Baseline seropositives among AZD1222 recipients totaled only 5 to 7. There were vaccine-associated CD4 TCRs across spike, dominant at 160-218 and 743-854. Spike-specific TCRs gained breadth and depth after people received two AZD1222 doses.

Profiling relied on immunoSEQ multiplex PCR, and the TCRdb table lists in-frame clones only, not all of them. Of 90,000 to 120,000 clones in the sample, around nine tenths were seen once. This TCR was sampled from an adult in good health. The sequencing used peripheral blood, collected on day 0 of AZD1222 vaccination. The V gene is TRBV4-2, the J gene TRBJ1-3; D unclear. CDR3 sequence reads: CASSQGLSSGNTIYF. The CDR3 coding sequence is TGTGCCAGCAGCCAGGGTTTAAGCTCTGGAAACACCATATATTTT.